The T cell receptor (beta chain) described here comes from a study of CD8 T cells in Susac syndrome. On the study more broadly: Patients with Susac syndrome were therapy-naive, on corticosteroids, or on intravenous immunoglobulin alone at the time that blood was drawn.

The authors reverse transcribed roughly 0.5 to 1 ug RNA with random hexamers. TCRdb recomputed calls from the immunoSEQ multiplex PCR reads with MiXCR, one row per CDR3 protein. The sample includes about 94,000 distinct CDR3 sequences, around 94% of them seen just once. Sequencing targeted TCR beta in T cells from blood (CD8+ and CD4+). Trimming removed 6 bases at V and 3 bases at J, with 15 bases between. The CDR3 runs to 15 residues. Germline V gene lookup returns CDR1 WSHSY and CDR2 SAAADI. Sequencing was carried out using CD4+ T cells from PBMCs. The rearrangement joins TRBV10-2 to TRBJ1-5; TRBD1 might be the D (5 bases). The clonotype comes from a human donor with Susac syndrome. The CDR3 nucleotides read TGCGCCAGCAGCCCGAATCGACAGACCAATCAGCCCCAGCATTTT. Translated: CASSPNRQTNQPQHF.